The 11 T cell receptor beta chains below were found in one sample sequenced in a study of T-cell reconstitution after alpha-beta-depleted transplantation in children. A library of TCRbeta sequences, prepared with unique molecular identifiers, was generated. TCRdb reprocessed the PCR reads via MiXCR and lists one record per CDR3 protein. The sample includes roughly 670,000 distinct CDR3 sequences, roughly 14% of them seen just once. Sequenced material: PBMCs, taken before TCRalphabeta/CD19-depleted stem cell transplant. The receptors derive from a girl aged 2 to 9 with congenital amegakaryocytic thrombocytopenia, due to receive a stem cell transplant.

The sample holds a few counts of this clonotype. This chain links TRBV5-6 with TRBJ2-5; D is possibly TRBD2 (5 bases). V was cut by 0 bases and J by 6 bases, with 12 bases left in between. CDR1 is SGHDT, CDR2 YYEEEE, per germline. The CDR3 is 14 amino acids. The CDR3 here is CASSLAPGIKTQYF. For the CDR3, the DNA is TGTGCCAGCAGCTTGGCCCCGGGGATAAAGACCCAGTACTTC.

This clonotype has a handful of counts. The rearrangement joins TRBV4-1 to TRBJ2-5; D is unclear. Germline CDR1 reads MGHRA; CDR2 reads YSYEKL. Trimming left V 8 bases short and J 5 bases short, with 12 bases between. The CDR3 sequence is 12 residues long. The CDR3 DNA follows: TGCGCCAGCGGTAGACCCTTGGAGACCCAGTACTTC. Translated, it gives CASGRPLETQYF.

The V call is TRBV27, the J call TRBJ2-1, with D perhaps matching TRBD2 (6 bases). The germline V and J ends were trimmed by 5 bases and 9 bases, with 20 bases remaining between them. The CDR3 loop spans 15 amino acids. Germline CDR1 reads MNHEY; CDR2 reads SMNVEV (reference sequence). The CDR3 protein is CASSRALTSGFEQFF. For the CDR3, the DNA is TGTGCCAGCAGTCGAGCCCTTACCAGCGGGTTTGAGCAGTTCTTC.

This clonotype occurred many times. The chain employs TRBV12-3 or TRBV12-4 and TRBJ1-5; D not certain. Trimming shortened V by 2 bases and J by 5 bases, and 4 bases separated the two germline ends. The CDR3 has 12 amino acids. The CDR3 protein is CASSLNHQPQHF. Here the CDR3 DNA reads TGTGCCAGCAGTTTAAATCATCAGCCCCAGCATTTT.

At least ten counts were recorded for this clonotype. The V gene is TRBV6-6, the J gene TRBJ1-1; D is unclear. The CDR3 loop spans 14 amino acids. Germline V gene sequence: CDR1 MNHNY, CDR2 SVGAGI (reference sequence). V was clipped by 8 bases and J by 6 bases, with 19 bases between them. DNA for the CDR3: TGTGCCAGCCAAAACACAGCTGAAGTCCCTGAAGCTTTCTTT. This codes for CASQNTAEVPEAFF.

In this sample, this clonotype turned up many times. The V and J genes are TRBV7-9 and TRBJ2-1; TRBD1 matches 8 bases. CDR1 is SEHNR, CDR2 FQNEAQ, per germline (reference sequence). Unmatched junction bases numbered 4, after V lost 5 bases and J lost 1 base. This CDR3 has 15 residues. In DNA, the CDR3 is TGTGCCAGCAGCCACAGACAGGGGTCCTACAATGAGCAGTTCTTC. This codes for CASSHRQGSYNEQFF.

In this sample, this clonotype turned up a few times. The J gene is TRBJ1-2, the V gene TRBV28; D might be TRBD1 (5 bases). Germline V gene lookup returns CDR1 MDHEN and CDR2 SYDVKM. V shed 6 bases and J shed 4 bases, with 18 bases lying between them. The CDR3 spans 15 residues. The CDR3 protein is CASRQTGGEPYGYTF. In nucleotides, the CDR3 is TGTGCCAGCAGACAAACGGGGGGAGAACCCTATGGCTACACCTTC.

This clonotype occurred many times. The genes are TRBV20-1 and TRBJ1-1; D ambiguous. The CDR3 has 12 residues. The germline V gene has CDR1 DFQATT and CDR2 SNEGSKA (reference sequence). Trimming left V 2 bases short and J 4 bases short, with 8 bases between. CDR3 region: CSARPDRTEAFF. The CDR3 DNA follows: TGCAGTGCTAGACCGGACCGCACTGAAGCTTTCTTT.

This clonotype was detected ten times or more. The chain uses TRBV27 and TRBJ1-2, with D perhaps matching TRBD1 (6 bases). The CDR3 is 14 amino acids. The germline V gene encodes CDR1 MNHEY and CDR2 SMNVEV (reference sequence). The V end lost 2 bases, the J end lost 6 bases, and 13 bases lay between the germline ends. In nucleotides, the CDR3 is TGTGCCAGCAGTTTAGCTCGGACAGATGATGGCTACACCTTC. Its protein product is CASSLARTDDGYTF.

V and J are TRBV2 and TRBJ2-3; D gene ambiguous. The CDR3 runs to 14 residues. Germline V CDR1 and CDR2: SNHLY, FYNNEI. V was cut by 10 bases and J by 7 bases, with 21 bases left in between. The CDR3 reads CATKRVGGIYTQYF. In DNA form, the CDR3 reads TGTGCCACCAAAAGGGTAGGCGGTATATATACGCAGTATTTT.

The V and J genes are TRBV29-1 and TRBJ2-7, with D perhaps matching TRBD1 (6 bases). The CDR3 consists of 15 residues. V was pared by 5 bases and J by 4 bases, with 21 bases between. Germline V gives CDR1 SQVTM, CDR2 ANQGSEA. The CDR3 sequence is CSVQLLRGARYEQYF. The DNA for the CDR3 is TGCAGCGTTCAATTACTCAGGGGTGCGAGGTACGAGCAGTACTTC.